Listed here are 27 T cell receptor beta chains from one sample, sequenced in a study of cytomegalovirus exposure and HLA in healthy donors. The PCR employed 60 Vbeta primers together with 13 Jbeta primers. Repertoires were generated with immunoSEQ multiplex PCR, while TCRdb's copy carries only in-frame clones and drops some. The sample comprises under 150,000 clones, 76% of which are singletons, and around 1.8% rests with the top ten. The material sequenced was PBMCs. These receptors all stem from a female donor in good health and CMV-seropositive.

A few counts support this clone. The rearrangement joins TRBV7-8 to TRBJ2-3, with 7 positions matching TRBD1. The V segment lost 5 bases and the J segment 3 bases; nucleotides outside the gene matches: 11. CDR1 and CDR2 (germline): SGHVS, FQNEAQ. The CDR3 covers 16 residues. The CDR3 nucleotides are TGTGCCAGCAGCCCACCGGCCAGGGGGAGAACAGATACGCAGTATTTT. Protein: CASSPPARGRTDTQYF. The variable domain in full, completed from reference TRBV7-8 and TRBJ2-3, reads GAGVSQSPRYKVAKRGQDVALRCDPISGHVSLFWYQQALGQGPEFLTYFQNEAQLDKSGLPSDRFFAERPEGSVSTLKIQRTQQEDSAVYLCASSPPARGRTDTQYFGPGTRLTVL.

This chain links TRBV9 with TRBJ2-1; TRBD2 agrees at 14 bases. The CDR3 extends over 17 amino acids. V lost 3 bases and J lost 6; bases outside the gene matches: 8. Per the germline V gene, CDR1 is SGDLS and CDR2 is YYNGEE. DNA for the CDR3: TGTGCCAGCAGCGCGTCCGGGACTAGCGGGAGAATCAATGAGCAGTTCTTC. Translation gives CASSASGTSGRINEQFF.

The rearrangement links TRBV7-3 to TRBJ2-3; 7 nucleotides agree with TRBD1. Unmatched junction bases numbered 22, after V lost 7 bases and J lost 3 bases. The length of the CDR3 is 19 residues. CDR1 SGHTA and CDR2 FQGTGA come from the germline V gene. The CDR3 is CASTFGTQTGKECTDTQYF. The DNA for the CDR3 is TGTGCCAGCACCTTTGGTACCCAGACAGGGAAGGAATGTACAGATACGCAGTATTTT.

The chain is built from TRBV7-2 and TRBJ2-5, with TRBD2 matching 11 bases. V gave up 2 bases and J gave up 0 bases; unmatched junction bases: 5. Per germline, CDR1 SGHTA and CDR2 FQGNSA. The CDR3 is 17 amino acids. CDR3 nucleotide sequence: TGTGCCAGCAGCTTAATCCGACTAGCGGGGTACCAAGAGACCCAGTACTTC. Protein: CASSLIRLAGYQETQYF.

The chain has TRBV18 and TRBJ1-1; possibly TRBD1 for D (5 bases). V lost 2 bases and J 5 bases, leaving 12 bases between the germline ends. CDR3 length: 14 residues. Germline V gene sequence: CDR1 KGHSH, CDR2 LQKENI. CDR3 loop: CASSPSQGRTEAFF. The CDR3 coding sequence is TGTGCCAGCTCACCATCCCAGGGCAGGACTGAAGCTTTCTTT.

The chain links TRBV5-6 to TRBJ2-5; 8 nucleotides line up with TRBD2. The J call may be in error: the DNA end matches TRBJ2-7 better. This CDR3 spans 14 amino acids. Germline lookup yields CDR1 SGHDT and CDR2 YYEEEE. Written as DNA, the CDR3 is TGTGCCAGCAGCCATAGCGGGATCTCCTACGAGCAGTACTTC. It translates to CASSHSGISYEQYF.

The chain links TRBV7-3 to TRBJ2-1; a weak D match, TRBD1 (6 bases). The CDR3 sequence is 15 residues long. From germline, CDR1 is SGHTA and CDR2 FQGTGA. V was pared by 0 bases and J by 9 bases, with 15 bases between. The CDR3, as DNA: TGTGCCAGCAGCTTAACCCGGGACAAGGAACGTGAGCAGTTCTTC. Encoded protein: CASSLTRDKEREQFF.

The chain joins TRBV7-2 to TRBJ2-5, with a weak D call TRBD1 (5 bases). Germline-derived CDR1 and CDR2 are SGHTA and FQGNSA. The CDR3 is 14 residues long. V was cut by 0 bases and J by 1 base, with 6 bases left in between. CDR3 loop: CASSLARAQETQYF. In DNA, the CDR3 is TGTGCCAGCAGCTTAGCCAGGGCCCAAGAGACCCAGTACTTC.

CDR3 coding DNA: TGCACCAGCAGCCCGGGACAGGGGGCCAACACCGGGGAGCTGTTTTTT. Protein: CTSSPGQGANTGELFF. The V call is TRBV1, the J call TRBJ2-2; TRBD1, the table's D call, lacks a check against the DNA. TRBV1 represents a pseudogene. This CDR3 region has 16 residues.

This clone was picked up a small number of times. This rearrangement joins TRBV5-4 to TRBJ1-1; D ambiguous. This CDR3 is 15 amino acids long. The ends were cut back, 0 bases at V and 0 bases at J, with 9 bases in the middle. Germline V gene lookup returns CDR1 SGHNT and CDR2 YYREEE (reference sequence). In nucleotides, the CDR3 is TGTGCCAGCAGCTTGGAATCGGTTATGAACACTGAAGCTTTCTTT. It yields the protein CASSLESVMNTEAFF.

This clone was detected once. This chain connects TRBV6-6 to TRBJ1-1, with TRBD1 as a possible D gene (6 bases). This CDR3 comprises 14 residues. The V end was cut by 2 bases, the J end by 1 base, with 8 bases between. The germline V gene encodes CDR1 MNHNY and CDR2 SVGAGI (reference sequence). DNA for the CDR3: TGTGCCAGCAGTTACAAAGGGGGGAACACTGAAGCTTTCTTT. Its translation: CASSYKGGNTEAFF.

The genes are TRBV2 and TRBJ2-7; 13 bases align to TRBD2. The CDR3 has 15 amino acids. The J segment lost 7 bases and the V segment lost 6 bases, leaving 9 bases of the junction unmatched. Germline V gene lookup returns CDR1 SNHLY and CDR2 FYNNEI. The CDR3 sequence is CASSTRLAGGREQYF. The CDR3 DNA reads TGTGCCAGCAGCACTCGACTAGCGGGAGGTCGAGAGCAGTACTTC. The variable domain in full, completed from reference TRBV2 and TRBJ2-7, reads EPEVTQTPSHQVTQMGQEVILRCVPISNHLYFYWYRQILGQKVEFLVSFYNNEISEKSEIFDDQFSVERPDGSNFTLKIRSTKLEDSAMYFCASSTRLAGGREQYFGPGTRLTVT.

The rearrangement uses TRBV2 and TRBJ2-1, with TRBD1 matching over 10 bases. V lost 7 bases to trimming and J lost 0 bases; unmatched junction nucleotides: 6. The CDR3 is 16 residues long. Germline CDR1 is SNHLY and CDR2 is FYNNEI. CDR3 sequence: CASNPGQGLSYNEQFF. CDR3 in DNA: TGTGCCAGCAACCCGGGACAGGGGCTCTCCTACAATGAGCAGTTCTTC.

The chain has TRBV7-6 and TRBJ2-2; 9 bases align to TRBD2. Germline loops: CDR1 SGHVS, CDR2 FNYEAQ. With 5 bases clipped from V and 7 bases from J, the junction kept 14 bases outside the gene matches. This CDR3 region has 17 residues. The CDR3: CASSPTRGGAVGGELFF. The CDR3 nucleotides are TGTGCCAGCAGCCCCACTCGCGGGGGGGCCGTGGGCGGGGAGCTGTTTTTT.

The chain uses TRBV30 and TRBJ2-7; a possible D gene is TRBD2 (5 bases). The CDR3 has 13 amino acids. V was cut by 1 base and J by 7 bases, with 14 bases left in between. The V gene's germline CDR1 is GTSNPN and CDR2 SVGIG (reference sequence). CDR3 nucleotides: TGTGCCTGGAGTGGGGGATCGGGGAGAGAGCAGTACTTC. Amino acid sequence: CAWSGGSGREQYF.

This chain links TRBV28 with TRBJ1-1; TRBD1 is a possible D gene (5 bases). V was trimmed by 5 bases and J by 0 bases, leaving 7 bases between them. CDR3 size: 13 residues. Germline CDR1 MDHEN, CDR2 SYDVKM. This CDR3 reads CASSTGLNTEAFF. CDR3 sequence (DNA): TGTGCCAGCAGTACAGGACTGAACACTGAAGCTTTCTTT.

The chain links TRBV2 to TRBJ2-3; maybe TRBD2 (6 bases). The ends were cut back, 4 bases at V and 2 bases at J, with 10 bases in the middle. The germline CDR1 and CDR2 sequences are SNHLY and FYNNEI. The length of the CDR3 is 14 residues. CDR3 nucleotides: TGTGCCAGCAGTGCGTCGGGGGTCACAGATACGCAGTATTTT. Its protein product is CASSASGVTDTQYF. The whole variable domain, remainder taken from reference TRBV2 and TRBJ2-3, is EPEVTQTPSHQVTQMGQEVILRCVPISNHLYFYWYRQILGQKVEFLVSFYNNEISEKSEIFDDQFSVERPDGSNFTLKIRSTKLEDSAMYFCASSASGVTDTQYFGPGTRLTVL.

This clone was seen a handful of times. V usage is TRBV27 and J usage is TRBJ1-4; TRBD1 matches 8 bases. Germline V lookup: CDR1 MNHEY, CDR2 SMNVEV (reference sequence). V was pared by 0 bases and J by 7 bases, with 10 bases of the junction left unmatched. CDR3 length equals 17 residues. The CDR3 loop is CASSLSGVGRGREKLFF. The CDR3 DNA reads as TGTGCCAGCAGTTTATCGGGGGTGGGCAGGGGGCGTGAAAAACTGTTTTTT.

The V call is TRBV19, the J call TRBJ2-6, with D possibly being TRBD1 (5 bases). V shed 3 bases and J shed 2 bases, with 14 bases lying between them. The CDR3 runs to 17 residues. Germline V gene sequence: CDR1 LNHDA, CDR2 SQIVND (reference sequence). In DNA, the CDR3 is TGTGCCAGTAGTATTGAAGACAGTAACCCTGGGGCCAACGTCCTGACTTTC. This translates into CASSIEDSNPGANVLTF.

The chain is built from TRBV28 and TRBJ1-2, with D possibly matching TRBD1 (6 bases). The CDR3 sequence is 12 residues long. Between the trimmed V and J ends, which lost 6 bases and 6 bases, there was a span of 11 bases. Germline CDR1 MDHEN, CDR2 SYDVKM. The CDR3 spells CASRPDSHGYTF. CDR3 coding DNA: TGTGCCAGCAGACCGGACAGTCATGGCTACACCTTC.

This clone was recorded only once. This chain links TRBV6-5 with TRBJ1-2; D is unresolved. V dropped 0 bases and J dropped 5 bases, with 13 bases sitting between them. The length of the CDR3 is 15 residues. Germline V gene sequence: CDR1 MNHEY, CDR2 SVGAGI. CDR3 amino acids: CASSYSRQNKYGYTF. For the CDR3, the DNA is TGTGCCAGCAGTTACTCGAGGCAGAATAAGTATGGCTACACCTTC.

The CDR3 sequence is CASTLAYQPQHF. The CDR3 DNA reads as TGTGCCAGCACCCTTGCGTATCAGCCCCAGCATTTT. The chain joins TRBV28 to TRBJ1-5; no clear D. The ends were cut back, 7 bases at V and 5 bases at J, with 9 bases in the middle. This CDR3 has 12 residues. CDR1 and CDR2 from the germline V gene are MDHEN and SYDVKM.

The gene calls are TRBV5-6 and TRBJ2-6; TRBD1 matches 11 bases. After removal of 4 bases from V and 2 bases from J, the junction contained 2 bases not matched to a gene. The CDR3 covers 16 residues. The V gene's germline CDR1 is SGHDT and CDR2 YYEEEE. In DNA, the CDR3 is TGTGCCAGCAGCCTGGACAGGGGGCCTGGGGCCAACGTCCTGACTTTC. This gives the protein CASSLDRGPGANVLTF.

The chain links TRBV7-2 to TRBJ2-1; TRBD2 agrees at 10 bases. The CDR3 is made up of 15 amino acids. The junction had 2 bases not matched to a gene; V was cut back by 2 bases and J by 4 bases. Germline V lookup: CDR1 SGHTA, CDR2 FQGNSA. The CDR3 DNA is TGTGCCAGCAGCTTACCTAGCGGGGGTTACAATGAGCAGTTCTTC. Translating it yields CASSLPSGGYNEQFF.

The V and J genes are TRBV5-4 and TRBJ2-7, with a possible D match to TRBD2 (6 bases). Germline V gives CDR1 SGHNT, CDR2 YYREEE (reference sequence). Trimming left V 3 bases short and J 5 bases short, with 24 bases between. The CDR3 is 17 residues long. The DNA of the CDR3 is TGTGCCAGCAGCTCCCTTTGGCGGGACGGTGGCAATGACGAGCAGTACTTC. This codes for CASSSLWRDGGNDEQYF. The full variable domain, with the rest looked up from reference TRBV5-4 and TRBJ2-7, is ETGVTQSPTHLIKTRGQQVTLRCSSQSGHNTVSWYQQALGQGPQFIFQYYREEENGRGNFPPRFSGLQFPNYSSELNVNALELDDSALYLCASSSLWRDGGNDEQYFGPGTRLTVT.

V is TRBV7-2 and J is TRBJ2-5; 8 bases agree with TRBD2. From germline, CDR1 is SGHTA and CDR2 FQGNSA. Germline trimming cut 1 base from V and 3 bases from J; bases unmatched to any gene: 4. This CDR3 is 15 amino acids long. The CDR3 region is CASSLGLAGKETQYF. The CDR3 DNA follows: TGTGCCAGCAGCTTAGGGCTAGCGGGTAAAGAGACCCAGTACTTC.

This sequence joins TRBV7-2 and TRBJ2-5; 10 bases align to TRBD1. The CDR3 is 15 residues long. V gave up 5 bases and J gave up 3 bases; unmatched junction bases: 6. Germline V gene data show CDR1 as SGHTA and CDR2 as FQGNSA. CDR3 nucleotide sequence: TGTGCCAGCAGCCCCCGACAGGGGGCAAAAGAGACCCAGTACTTC. Amino acid sequence: CASSPRQGAKETQYF. Full variable domain (rest looked up from reference TRBV7-2 and TRBJ2-5): GAGVSQSPSNKVTEKGKDVELRCDPISGHTALYWYRQSLGQGLEFLIYFQGNSAPDKSGLPSDRFSAERTGGSVSTLTIQRTQQEDSAVYLCASSPRQGAKETQYFGPGTRLLVL.